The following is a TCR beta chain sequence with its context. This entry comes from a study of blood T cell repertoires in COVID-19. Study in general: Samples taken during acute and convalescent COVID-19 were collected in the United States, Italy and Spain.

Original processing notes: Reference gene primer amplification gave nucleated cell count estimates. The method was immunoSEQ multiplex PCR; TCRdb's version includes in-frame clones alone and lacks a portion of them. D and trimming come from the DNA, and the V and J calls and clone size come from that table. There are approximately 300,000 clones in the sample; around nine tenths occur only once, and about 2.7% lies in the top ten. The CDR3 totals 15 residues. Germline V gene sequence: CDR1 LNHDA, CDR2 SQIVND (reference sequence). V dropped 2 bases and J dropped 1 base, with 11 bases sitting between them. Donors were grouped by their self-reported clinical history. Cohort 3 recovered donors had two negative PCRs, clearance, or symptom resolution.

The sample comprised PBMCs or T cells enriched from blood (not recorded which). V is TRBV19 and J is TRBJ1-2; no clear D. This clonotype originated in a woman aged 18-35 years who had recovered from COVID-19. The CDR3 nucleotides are TGTGCCAGTAGTATACCCGAGAATAGTAACTATGGCTACACCTTC. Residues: CASSIPENSNYGYTF. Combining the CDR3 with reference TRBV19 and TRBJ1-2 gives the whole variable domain DGGITQSPKYLFRKEGQNVTLSCEQNLNHDAMYWYRQDPGQGLRLIYYSQIVNDFQKGDIAEGYSVSREKKESFPLTVTSAQKNPTAFYLCASSIPENSNYGYTFGSGTRLTVV.